This T cell receptor (beta chain) was identified during a study of T-cell memory formation after mild COVID-19. With constant-segment primers, 5'RACE yielded cDNA libraries of TCR alpha and TCR beta that carried sample barcodes and UMIs. One entry per CDR3 protein, called by TCRdb with MiXCR from the 5' RACE reads. Of about 15,000 distinct CDR3 sequences in the sample, 23% are singletons; the top ten hold 45% to 75%. Germline V gives CDR1 SGHRS, CDR2 YFSETQ. V was trimmed by 3 bases and J by 5 bases, leaving 11 bases between them. The CDR3 totals 13 residues. This clonotype was seen many times. Its target is not known. Regarding the study as a whole: The main location of contracting CD4+ clones was CM and EM, and that of contracting CD8+ clones was EMRA. The authors did not confirm SARS-CoV-2 specificity of second-wave clones peaking day 37.

The J gene is TRBJ1-1, the V gene TRBV5-1; the D gene is possibly TRBD1 (5 bases). The material sequenced was PBMCs or a T cell subset sorted from them (not recorded which). The origin of this receptor is a young man who had mild COVID-19 (a few samples of this study predate the infection). Cell type and time point are not known. CDR3 loop: CASSWGWGTEAFF. CDR3 coding DNA: TGCGCCAGCAGCTGGGGCTGGGGGACTGAAGCTTTCTTT.